The 17 T cell receptor beta chains given below trace back to one sample, sequenced in a study of blood T cells in healthy people across ages. Sample-barcoded 5' priming and a J-beta primer mix drove a second PCR of about 6 to 12 cycles. Each CDR3 protein is one row after TCRdb ran MiXCR on the 5' RACE reads. The table includes over 1,500,000 distinct CDR3 sequences, around half detected once. Sample: blood. These receptors came from a woman in her forties in good health.

The chain uses TRBV10-3 and TRBJ1-2; a possible D gene is TRBD1 (5 bases). CDR3 length equals 15 residues. CDR1 ENHRY and CDR2 SYGVKD come from the germline V gene. Deletions cut 0 bases from V and 8 bases from J, with 16 bases between. Here the CDR3 DNA reads TGTGCCATCAGTGAGTCTGGGCAGGGAAGGGACGGCTACACCTTC. It yields the protein CAISESGQGRDGYTF.

This sequence joins TRBV6-1 and TRBJ2-7; 10 nucleotides agree with TRBD1. CDR3 length equals 15 residues. Germline V gives CDR1 MNHNS, CDR2 SASEGT. The ends lost 4 bases at V and 3 bases at J; junction bases unmatched: 6. CDR3 region: CASSAGTGENYEQYF. The CDR3 DNA reads as TGTGCCAGCAGTGCTGGGACAGGGGAGAACTACGAGCAGTACTTC.

The chain uses TRBV5-1 and TRBJ2-1; D possibly corresponds to TRBD1 (6 bases). Germline V gene lookup returns CDR1 SGHRS and CDR2 YFSETQ. This CDR3 spans 15 amino acids. The V end lost 0 bases, the J end lost 2 bases, and 9 bases lay between the germline ends. The CDR3 spells CASSLVGDTYNEQFF. The DNA of the CDR3 is TGCGCCAGCAGCTTGGTGGGGGACACCTACAATGAGCAGTTCTTC.

The rearrangement uses TRBV21-1 and TRBJ1-1. TRBV21-1 is reported as a pseudogene. The CDR3 totals 16 residues. CDR3 bases: TGTGCCAGCAGCAAAGATAGTACCACGATGAACACTGAAGCTTTCTTT. Encoded protein: CASSKDSTTMNTEAFF.

This chain connects TRBV20-1 to TRBJ2-7; possibly TRBD1 for D (5 bases). Germline CDR1 and CDR2: DFQATT and SNEGSKA (reference sequence). The CDR3 spans 15 residues. V was cut by 3 bases and J by 0 bases, with 15 bases left in between. CDR3 in amino acids: CSARPPGFSSYEQYF. The CDR3 DNA reads TGCAGTGCTAGGCCCCCAGGGTTTAGCTCCTACGAGCAGTACTTC.

This rearrangement joins TRBV7-2 to TRBJ1-2, with 9 positions matching TRBD1. CDR1 is SGHTA and CDR2 is FQGNSA in the germline V gene. V shed 4 bases, J shed 3 bases, and the junction held 6 bases outside the gene matches. The CDR3 runs to 15 residues. The CDR3 region is CASSSQGALDYGYTF. In nucleotides, the CDR3 is TGTGCCAGCAGCTCACAGGGGGCTCTAGACTATGGCTACACCTTC.

The chain links TRBV10-3 to TRBJ2-1; the match to TRBD1 covers 10 bases. Germline CDR1 and CDR2: ENHRY and SYGVKD. V lost 7 bases to trimming and J lost 2 bases; unmatched junction nucleotides: 2. CDR3 size: 14 residues. The DNA for the CDR3 is TGTGCCATCAACGGACAGGGGGCCTACAATGAGCAGTTCTTC. This gives the protein CAINGQGAYNEQFF.

The chain uses TRBV15 and TRBJ2-1; TRBD2 agrees at 8 bases. The V gene's germline CDR1 is LNHNV and CDR2 YYDKDF (reference sequence). Trimming took 1 base from V and 2 from J; bases not matched to a gene: 7. The CDR3 runs 17 residues. CDR3 in DNA: TGTGCCACCAGCAGAGTCGGACTAGCCCTCGCCTACAATGAGCAGTTCTTC. This sequence encodes CATSRVGLALAYNEQFF.

The chain combines TRBV12-5 with TRBJ2-3; the D is unclear. Germline lookup yields CDR1 LGHNT and CDR2 FRNRAP. V dropped 3 bases and J dropped 2 bases, with 12 bases sitting between them. The CDR3 covers 15 residues. CDR3 sequence reads: CASGLGLVLTDTQYF. In DNA form, the CDR3 reads TGTGCTAGTGGTTTAGGTCTAGTCCTCACAGATACGCAGTATTTT.

This rearrangement joins TRBV20-1 to TRBJ1-6; D perhaps matches TRBD1 (5 bases). The germline V gene has CDR1 DFQATT and CDR2 SNEGSKA (reference sequence). V lost 0 bases and J lost 8, with 17 bases in between. The CDR3 totals 16 residues. The CDR3 DNA sequence: TGCAGTGCTAGAGATGTGCGGGGCCCCTCTGATTCACCCCTCCACTTT. This encodes CSARDVRGPSDSPLHF.

The genes are TRBV15 and TRBJ1-5, with D possibly matching TRBD1 (5 bases). This CDR3 region has 15 residues. The V and J ends lost 3 bases and 0 bases respectively, with 9 bases between them. Germline CDR1 reads LNHNV; CDR2 reads YYDKDF (reference sequence). CDR3 bases: TGTGCCACCAGCAGCGGACACGGTAGCAATCAGCCCCAGCATTTT. This sequence encodes CATSSGHGSNQPQHF. Using reference TRBV15 and TRBJ1-5 for the parts outside the CDR3, the full variable domain is DAMVIQNPRYQVTQFGKPVTLSCSQTLNHNVMYWYQQKSSQAPKLLFHYYDKDFNNEADTPDNFQSRRPNTSFCFLDIRSPGLGDTAMYLCATSSGHGSNQPQHFGDGTRLSIL.

This clonotype was counted a few times. The chain joins TRBV29-1 to TRBJ2-1, with 8 bases identical to TRBD2. Trimming removed 7 bases from V and 7 bases from J; junction bases left unmatched: 9. Germline V lookup: CDR1 SQVTM, CDR2 ANQGSEA. The CDR3 covers 13 residues. The CDR3 DNA follows: TGCAGCGCCAAGCGGGAGTCTTGGAATGAGCAGTTCTTC. Protein product: CSAKRESWNEQFF.

Concerning this clonotype itself: A junction boundary mismatches the germline segment, possibly from a read error. The chain joins TRBV4-3 to TRBJ2-3; no firm D call. The CDR3 totals 13 residues. Germline V gene data show CDR1 as LGHNA and CDR2 as YSLEER. The CDR3 coding sequence is TGCGCCTGCAGCCAGGTCACAGCGAATACGCAGTATTTT. It encodes CACSQVTANTQYF.

The chain has TRBV20-1 and TRBJ2-5; 13 positions agree with TRBD2. The germline V gene has CDR1 DFQATT and CDR2 SNEGSKA (reference sequence). CDR3 length: 12 residues. The J segment lost 11 bases and the V segment lost 7 bases, leaving 7 bases of the junction unmatched. The CDR3 here is CSGGLAGEKQYF. The CDR3 DNA is TGCAGTGGTGGACTAGCGGGAGAGAAGCAGTACTTC.

The V and J genes are TRBV7-9 and TRBJ1-2; D unclear. The CDR3 runs to 12 residues. The V gene's germline CDR1 is SEHNR and CDR2 FQNEAQ (reference sequence). Trimming took off 8 bases at V and 12 bases at J, with 19 bases between the two ends. The CDR3 bases are TGTGCCAGCGTTACCCGAAATCAGGCCCACACCTTC. Translated, it gives CASVTRNQAHTF.

The rearrangement joins TRBV5-5 to TRBJ2-7; D possibly uses TRBD1 or TRBD2 (5 bases each). Looked up from germline, CDR1 is SGHKS and CDR2 is YYEKEE (reference sequence). CDR3 length equals 13 residues. Trimming left V 2 bases short and J 5 bases short, with 11 bases between. The CDR3 region has the DNA TGTGCCAGCAGCTTACCAGGGACCCACGAGCAGTACTTC. The encoded protein is CASSLPGTHEQYF.

The chain uses TRBV7-2 and TRBJ1-2; D unresolved. Trimming took off 5 bases at V and 0 bases at J, with 13 bases between the two ends. The germline V gene encodes CDR1 SGHTA and CDR2 FQGNSA. This CDR3 spans 15 amino acids. CDR3 region: CASSRRQASNYGYTF. The CDR3 region has the DNA TGTGCCAGCAGCCGGAGGCAGGCCTCTAACTATGGCTACACCTTC.